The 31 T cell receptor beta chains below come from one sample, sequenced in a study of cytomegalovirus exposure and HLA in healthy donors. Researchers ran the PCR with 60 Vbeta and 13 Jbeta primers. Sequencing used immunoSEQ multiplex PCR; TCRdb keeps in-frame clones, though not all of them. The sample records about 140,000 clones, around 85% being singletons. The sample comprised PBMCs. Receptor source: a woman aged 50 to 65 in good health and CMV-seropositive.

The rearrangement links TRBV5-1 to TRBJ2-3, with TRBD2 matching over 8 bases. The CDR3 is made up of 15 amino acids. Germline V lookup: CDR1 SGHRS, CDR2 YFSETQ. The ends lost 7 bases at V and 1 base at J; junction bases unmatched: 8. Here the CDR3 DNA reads TGCGCCAGCCGGATTACGGGGGGGGGCACAGATACGCAGTATTTT. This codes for CASRITGGGTDTQYF.

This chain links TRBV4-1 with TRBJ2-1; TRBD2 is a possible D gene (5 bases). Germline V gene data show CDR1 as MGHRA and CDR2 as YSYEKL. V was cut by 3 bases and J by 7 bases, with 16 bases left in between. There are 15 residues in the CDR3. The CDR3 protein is CASSHPTGQRNEQFF. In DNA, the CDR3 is TGCGCCAGCAGCCATCCGACGGGCCAGCGGAATGAGCAGTTCTTC.

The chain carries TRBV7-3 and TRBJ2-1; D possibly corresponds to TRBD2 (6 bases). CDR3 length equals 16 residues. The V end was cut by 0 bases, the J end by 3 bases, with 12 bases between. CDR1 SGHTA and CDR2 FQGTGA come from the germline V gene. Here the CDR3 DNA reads TGTGCCAGCAGCTTAACGGGGACTCCGTTCTACAATGAGCAGTTCTTC. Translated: CASSLTGTPFYNEQFF.

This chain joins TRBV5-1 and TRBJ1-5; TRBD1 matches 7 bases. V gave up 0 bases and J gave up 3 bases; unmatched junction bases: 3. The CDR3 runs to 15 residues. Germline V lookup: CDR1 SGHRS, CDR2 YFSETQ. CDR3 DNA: TGCGCCAGCAGCTTGGGCGGGACAGCCAATCAGCCCCAGCATTTT. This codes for CASSLGGTANQPQHF.

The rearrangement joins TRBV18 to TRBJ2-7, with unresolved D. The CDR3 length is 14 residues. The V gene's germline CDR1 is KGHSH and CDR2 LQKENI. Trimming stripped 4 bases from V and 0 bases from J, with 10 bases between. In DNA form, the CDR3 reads TGTGCCAGCTCACAGGTGGCGGACTCCTACGAGCAGTACTTC. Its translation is CASSQVADSYEQYF.

CDR3 nucleotide sequence: TGTGCCAGCAGTTACAAGGGGAGGGGGGTAGGAAAACTGTTTTTT. Translated, it gives CASSYKGRGVGKLFF. The rearrangement joins TRBV6-5 to TRBJ1-4; possibly TRBD1 for D (6 bases). The CDR3 runs to 15 residues. Per the germline V gene, CDR1 is MNHEY and CDR2 is SVGAGI. Trimming shortened V by 2 bases and J by 10 bases, and 17 bases separated the two germline ends.

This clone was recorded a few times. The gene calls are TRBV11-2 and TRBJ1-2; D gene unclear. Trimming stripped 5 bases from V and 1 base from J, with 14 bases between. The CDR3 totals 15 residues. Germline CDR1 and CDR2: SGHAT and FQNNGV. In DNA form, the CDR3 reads TGTGCCAGCAGCACCCAATCCCAGAATAACTATGGCTACACCTTC. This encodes CASSTQSQNNYGYTF.

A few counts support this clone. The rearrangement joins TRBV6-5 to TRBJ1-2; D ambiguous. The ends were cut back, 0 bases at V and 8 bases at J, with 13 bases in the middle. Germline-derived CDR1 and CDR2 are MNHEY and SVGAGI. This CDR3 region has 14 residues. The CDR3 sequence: CASSYSGRKNGYTF. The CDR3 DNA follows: TGTGCCAGCAGTTACTCTGGCAGAAAGAACGGCTACACCTTC.

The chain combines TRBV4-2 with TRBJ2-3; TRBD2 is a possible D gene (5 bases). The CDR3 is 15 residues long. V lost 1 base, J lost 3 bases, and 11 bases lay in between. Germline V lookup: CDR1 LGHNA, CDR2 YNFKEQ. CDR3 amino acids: CASSQANGETDTQYF. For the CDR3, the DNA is TGTGCCAGCAGCCAAGCGAACGGGGAGACAGATACGCAGTATTTT.

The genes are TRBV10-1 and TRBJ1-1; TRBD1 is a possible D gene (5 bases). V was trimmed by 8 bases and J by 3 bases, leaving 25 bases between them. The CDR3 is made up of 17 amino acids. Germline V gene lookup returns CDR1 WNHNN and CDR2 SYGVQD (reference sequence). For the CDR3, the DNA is TGCGCCAGCTCCCCTCCCCCGGCAGGGACTGGAGACACTGAAGCTTTCTTT. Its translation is CASSPPPAGTGDTEAFF.

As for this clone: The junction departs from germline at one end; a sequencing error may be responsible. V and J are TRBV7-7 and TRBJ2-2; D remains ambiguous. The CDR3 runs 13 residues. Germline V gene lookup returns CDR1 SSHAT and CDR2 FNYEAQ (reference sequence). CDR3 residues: CASSASGTGELFF. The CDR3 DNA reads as TGTGCTAGCAGCGCCTCAGGCACCGGGGAGCTGTTTTTT. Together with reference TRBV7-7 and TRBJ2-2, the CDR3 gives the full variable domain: GAGVSQSPRYKVTKRGQDVTLRCDPISSHATLYWYQQALGQGPEFLTYFNYEAQPDKSGLPSDRFSAERPEGSISTLTIQRTEQRDSAMYRCASSASGTGELFFGEGSRLTVL.

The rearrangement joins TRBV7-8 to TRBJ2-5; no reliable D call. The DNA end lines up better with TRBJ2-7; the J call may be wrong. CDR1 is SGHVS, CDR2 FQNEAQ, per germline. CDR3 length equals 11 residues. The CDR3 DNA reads TGTGCCAGCAGCCCAGACTACGAGCAGTACTTC. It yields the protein CASSPDYEQYF.

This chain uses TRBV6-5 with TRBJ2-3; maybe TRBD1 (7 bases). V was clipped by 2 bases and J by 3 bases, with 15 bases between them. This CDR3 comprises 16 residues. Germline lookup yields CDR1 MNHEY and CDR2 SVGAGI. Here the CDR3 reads CASSYQPRGVTDTQYF. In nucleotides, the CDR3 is TGTGCCAGCAGTTACCAACCCAGGGGGGTGACAGATACGCAGTATTTT.

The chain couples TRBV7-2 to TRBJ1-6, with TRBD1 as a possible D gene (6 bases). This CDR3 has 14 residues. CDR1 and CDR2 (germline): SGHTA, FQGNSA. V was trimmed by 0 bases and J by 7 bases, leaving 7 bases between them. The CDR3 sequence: CASSLAGGNSPLHF. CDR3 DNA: TGTGCCAGCAGCTTAGCAGGGGGAAATTCACCCCTCCACTTT.

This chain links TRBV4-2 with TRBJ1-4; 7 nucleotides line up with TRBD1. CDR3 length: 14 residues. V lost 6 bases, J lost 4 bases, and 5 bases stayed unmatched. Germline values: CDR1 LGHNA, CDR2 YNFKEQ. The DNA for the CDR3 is TGTGCCAGCAGGCTAGGGGACAGTAATGAAAAACTGTTTTTT. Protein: CASRLGDSNEKLFF.

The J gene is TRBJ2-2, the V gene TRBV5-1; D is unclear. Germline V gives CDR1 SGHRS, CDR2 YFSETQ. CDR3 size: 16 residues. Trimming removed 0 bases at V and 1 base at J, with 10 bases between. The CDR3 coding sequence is TGCGCCAGCAGCTTGGGCGCCGGGTGGAACACCGGGGAGCTGTTTTTT. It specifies CASSLGAGWNTGELFF.

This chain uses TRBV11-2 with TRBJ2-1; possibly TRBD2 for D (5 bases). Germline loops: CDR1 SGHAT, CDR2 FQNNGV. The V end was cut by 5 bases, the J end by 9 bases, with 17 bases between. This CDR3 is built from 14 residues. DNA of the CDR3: TGTGCCAGCAGCCTACCTCGGGGAAAAATTGAGCAGTTCTTC. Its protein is CASSLPRGKIEQFF.

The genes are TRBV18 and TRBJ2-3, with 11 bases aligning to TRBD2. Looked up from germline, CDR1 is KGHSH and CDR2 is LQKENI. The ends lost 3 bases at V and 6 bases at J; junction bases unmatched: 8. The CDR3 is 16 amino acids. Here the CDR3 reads CASSPTGSGGADTQYF. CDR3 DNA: TGTGCCAGCTCACCGACGGGTAGCGGGGGGGCTGATACGCAGTATTTT.

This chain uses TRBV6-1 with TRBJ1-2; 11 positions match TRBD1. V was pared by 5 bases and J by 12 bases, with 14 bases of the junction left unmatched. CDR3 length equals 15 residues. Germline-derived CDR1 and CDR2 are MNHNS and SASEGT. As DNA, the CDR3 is TGTGCCAGCAGTACCAATACCGGGACAGGGGGAGTTAACACCTTC. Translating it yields CASSTNTGTGGVNTF.

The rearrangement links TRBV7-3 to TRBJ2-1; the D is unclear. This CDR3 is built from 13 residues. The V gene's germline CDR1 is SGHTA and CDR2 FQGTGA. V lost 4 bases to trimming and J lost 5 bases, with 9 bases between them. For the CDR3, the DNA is TGTGCCAGCAGCTCGGTGCGGAACAATGAGCAGTTCTTC. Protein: CASSSVRNNEQFF.

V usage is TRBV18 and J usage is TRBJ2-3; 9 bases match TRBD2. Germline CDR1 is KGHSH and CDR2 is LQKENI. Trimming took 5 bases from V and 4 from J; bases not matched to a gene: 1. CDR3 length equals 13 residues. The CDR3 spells CASSKREADTQYF. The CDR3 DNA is TGTGCCAGCTCAAAGCGGGAGGCAGATACGCAGTATTTT.

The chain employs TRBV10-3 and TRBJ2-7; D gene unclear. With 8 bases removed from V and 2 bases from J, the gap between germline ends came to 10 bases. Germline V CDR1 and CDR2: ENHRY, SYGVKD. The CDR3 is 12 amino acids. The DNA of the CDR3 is TGTGCCATCCTGAGACTCACCTACGAGCAGTACTTC. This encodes CAILRLTYEQYF.

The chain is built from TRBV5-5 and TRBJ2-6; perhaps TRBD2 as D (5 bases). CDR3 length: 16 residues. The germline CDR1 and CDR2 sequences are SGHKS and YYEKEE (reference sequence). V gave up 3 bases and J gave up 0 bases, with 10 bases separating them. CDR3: CASSWTGSSGANVLTF. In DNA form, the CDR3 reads TGTGCCAGCAGCTGGACGGGAAGCTCTGGGGCCAACGTCCTGACTTTC.

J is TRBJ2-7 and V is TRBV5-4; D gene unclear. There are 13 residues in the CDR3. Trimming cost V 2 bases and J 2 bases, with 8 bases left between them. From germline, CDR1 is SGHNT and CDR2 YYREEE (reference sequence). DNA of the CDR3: TGTGCCAGCAGCTTATGGCAGGCCTACGAGCAGTACTTC. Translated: CASSLWQAYEQYF.

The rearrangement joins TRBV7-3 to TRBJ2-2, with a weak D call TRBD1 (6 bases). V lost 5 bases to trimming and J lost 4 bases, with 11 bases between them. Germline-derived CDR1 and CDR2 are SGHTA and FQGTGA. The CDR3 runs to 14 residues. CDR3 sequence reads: CASSKQGATGELFF. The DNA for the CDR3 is TGTGCCAGCAGCAAACAGGGAGCCACCGGGGAGCTGTTTTTT.

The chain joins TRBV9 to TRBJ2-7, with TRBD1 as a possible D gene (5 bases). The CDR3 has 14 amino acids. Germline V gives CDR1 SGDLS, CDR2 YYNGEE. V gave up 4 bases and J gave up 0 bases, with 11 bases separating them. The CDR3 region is CASSTTDNSYEQYF. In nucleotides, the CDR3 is TGTGCCAGCAGCACGACGGACAACTCCTACGAGCAGTACTTC. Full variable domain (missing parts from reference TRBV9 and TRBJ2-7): DSGVTQTPKHLITATGQRVTLRCSPRSGDLSVYWYQQSLDQGLQFLIQYYNGEERAKGNILERFSAQQFPDLHSELNLSSLELGDSALYFCASSTTDNSYEQYFGPGTRLTVT.

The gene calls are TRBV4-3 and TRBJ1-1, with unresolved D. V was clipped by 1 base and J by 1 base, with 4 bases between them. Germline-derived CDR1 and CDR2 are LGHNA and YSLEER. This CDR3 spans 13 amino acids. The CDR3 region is CASSQVWNTEAFF. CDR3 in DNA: TGCGCCAGCAGCCAAGTATGGAACACTGAAGCTTTCTTT.

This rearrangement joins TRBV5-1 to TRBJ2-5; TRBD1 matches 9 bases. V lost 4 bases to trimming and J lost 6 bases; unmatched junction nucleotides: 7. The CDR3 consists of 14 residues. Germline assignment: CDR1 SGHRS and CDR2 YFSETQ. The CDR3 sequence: CASSEGTGTQTQYF. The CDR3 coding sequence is TGCGCCAGCAGCGAGGGGACAGGGACCCAGACCCAGTACTTC.

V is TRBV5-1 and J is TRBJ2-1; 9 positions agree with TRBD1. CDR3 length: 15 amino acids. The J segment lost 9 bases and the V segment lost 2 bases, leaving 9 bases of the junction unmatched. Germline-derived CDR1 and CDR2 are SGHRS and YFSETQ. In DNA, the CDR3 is TGCGCCAGCAGCTTAGCACAGGGGGCGCGAAGTGAGCAGTTCTTC. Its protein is CASSLAQGARSEQFF.

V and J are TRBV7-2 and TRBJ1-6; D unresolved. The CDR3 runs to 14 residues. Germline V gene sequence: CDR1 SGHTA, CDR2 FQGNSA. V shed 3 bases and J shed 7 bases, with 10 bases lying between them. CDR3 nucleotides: TGTGCCAGCAGCTTCGGGTCTCGAAATTCACCCCTCCACTTT. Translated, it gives CASSFGSRNSPLHF. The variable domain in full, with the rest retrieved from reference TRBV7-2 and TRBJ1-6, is GAGVSQSPSNKVTEKGKDVELRCDPISGHTALYWYRQSLGQGLEFLIYFQGNSAPDKSGLPSDRFSAERTGGSVSTLTIQRTQQEDSAVYLCASSFGSRNSPLHFGNGTRLTVT.

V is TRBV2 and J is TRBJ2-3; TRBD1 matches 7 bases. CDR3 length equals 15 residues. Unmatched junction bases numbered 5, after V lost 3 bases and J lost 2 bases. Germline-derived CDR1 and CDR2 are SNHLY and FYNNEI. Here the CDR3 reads CASSEQGVNTDTQYF. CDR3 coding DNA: TGTGCCAGCAGTGAGCAGGGGGTCAACACAGATACGCAGTATTTT.